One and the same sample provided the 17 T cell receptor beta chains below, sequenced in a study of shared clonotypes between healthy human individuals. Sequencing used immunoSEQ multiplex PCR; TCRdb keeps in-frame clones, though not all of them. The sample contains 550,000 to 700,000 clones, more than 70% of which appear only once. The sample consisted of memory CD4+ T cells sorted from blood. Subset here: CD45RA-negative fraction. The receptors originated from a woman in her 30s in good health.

CDR3 DNA sequence: TGTGCCAGCAGCCTGTGGTACGACACGGAGCAGTTCTTC. Protein: CASSLWYDTEQFF. The chain combines TRBV5-6 with TRBJ2-1; no definite D call. Between the trimmed V and J ends, which lost 4 bases and 10 bases, there was a span of 15 bases. The CDR3 length is 13 residues. The V gene's germline CDR1 is SGHDT and CDR2 YYEEEE.

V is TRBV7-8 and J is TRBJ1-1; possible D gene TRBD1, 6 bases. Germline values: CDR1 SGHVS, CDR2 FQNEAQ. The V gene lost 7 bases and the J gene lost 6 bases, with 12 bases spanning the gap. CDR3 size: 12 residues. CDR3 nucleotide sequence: TGTGCCAGCAACCACAAGGGGGCTGAAGCTTTCTTT. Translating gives CASNHKGAEAFF. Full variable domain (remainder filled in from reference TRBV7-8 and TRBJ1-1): GAGVSQSPRYKVAKRGQDVALRCDPISGHVSLFWYQQALGQGPEFLTYFQNEAQLDKSGLPSDRFFAERPEGSVSTLKIQRTQQEDSAVYLCASNHKGAEAFFGQGTRLTVV.

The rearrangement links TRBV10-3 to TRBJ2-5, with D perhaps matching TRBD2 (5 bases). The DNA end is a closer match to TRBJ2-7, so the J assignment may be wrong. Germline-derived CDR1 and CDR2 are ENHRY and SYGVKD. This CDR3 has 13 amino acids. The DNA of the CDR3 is TGTGCCATCAGTGATCCTCTGCGGGACGAGCAGTACTTC. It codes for CAISDPLRDEQYF.

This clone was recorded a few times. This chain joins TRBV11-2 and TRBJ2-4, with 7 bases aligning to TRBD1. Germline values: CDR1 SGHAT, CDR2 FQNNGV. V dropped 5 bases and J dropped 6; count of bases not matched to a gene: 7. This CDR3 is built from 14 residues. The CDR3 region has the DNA TGTGCCAGCAGCCCGAGGGACAGCTTAAACATTCAGTACTTC. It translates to CASSPRDSLNIQYF.

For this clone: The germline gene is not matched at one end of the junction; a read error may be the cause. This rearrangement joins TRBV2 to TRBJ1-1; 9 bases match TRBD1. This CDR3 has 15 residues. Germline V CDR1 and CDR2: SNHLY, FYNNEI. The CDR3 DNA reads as TGTGCCAGCAGACTACTGGGACAGGGTTTGACAGCAGCTCTCTTT. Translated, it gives CASRLLGQGLTAALF.

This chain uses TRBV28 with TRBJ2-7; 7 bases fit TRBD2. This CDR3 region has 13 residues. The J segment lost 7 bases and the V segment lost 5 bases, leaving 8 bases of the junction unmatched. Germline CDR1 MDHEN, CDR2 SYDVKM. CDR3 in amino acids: CASSTRGVGEQYF. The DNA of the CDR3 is TGTGCCAGCAGTACCCGGGGGGTTGGGGAGCAGTACTTC.

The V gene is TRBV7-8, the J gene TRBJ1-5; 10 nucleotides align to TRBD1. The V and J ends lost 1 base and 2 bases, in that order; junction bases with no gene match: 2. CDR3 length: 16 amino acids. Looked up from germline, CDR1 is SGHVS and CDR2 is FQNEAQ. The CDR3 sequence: CASSLEGQGGNQPQHF. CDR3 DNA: TGTGCCAGCAGCTTAGAAGGACAGGGGGGCAATCAGCCCCAGCATTTT.

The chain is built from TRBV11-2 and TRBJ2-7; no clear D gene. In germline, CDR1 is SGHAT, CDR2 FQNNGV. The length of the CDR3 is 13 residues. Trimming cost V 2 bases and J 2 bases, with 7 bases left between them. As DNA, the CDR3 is TGTGCCAGCAGCTTAATCGGAGCCTACGAGCAGTACTTC. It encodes CASSLIGAYEQYF.

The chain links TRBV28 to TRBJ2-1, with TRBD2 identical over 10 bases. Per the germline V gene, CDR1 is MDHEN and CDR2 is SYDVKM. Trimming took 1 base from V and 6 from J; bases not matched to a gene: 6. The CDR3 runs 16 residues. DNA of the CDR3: TGTGCCAGCAGTTTATATGTCCTAGCGGGAGCCAATGAGCAGTTCTTC. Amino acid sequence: CASSLYVLAGANEQFF. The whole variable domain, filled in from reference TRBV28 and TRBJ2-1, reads DVKVTQSSRYLVKRTGEKVFLECVQDMDHENMFWYRQDPGLGLRLIYFSYDVKMKEKGDIPEGYSVSREKKERFSLILESASTNQTSMYLCASSLYVLAGANEQFFGPGTRLTVL.

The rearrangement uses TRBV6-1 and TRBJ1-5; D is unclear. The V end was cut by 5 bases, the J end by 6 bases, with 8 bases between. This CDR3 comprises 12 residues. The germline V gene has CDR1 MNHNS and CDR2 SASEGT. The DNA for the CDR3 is TGTGCCAGCAGTTTTTACGTTCAGCCCCAGCATTTT. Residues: CASSFYVQPQHF.

CDR3 amino acids: CASSPGSGGTYNEQFF. The CDR3 region has the DNA TGCGCCAGCAGCCCAGGTAGCGGAGGAACCTACAATGAGCAGTTCTTC. The chain combines TRBV5-1 with TRBJ2-1; D perhaps matches TRBD2 (6 bases). The CDR3 totals 16 residues. Between the trimmed V and J ends, which lost 4 bases and 2 bases, there was a span of 16 bases. In germline, CDR1 is SGHRS, CDR2 YFSETQ.

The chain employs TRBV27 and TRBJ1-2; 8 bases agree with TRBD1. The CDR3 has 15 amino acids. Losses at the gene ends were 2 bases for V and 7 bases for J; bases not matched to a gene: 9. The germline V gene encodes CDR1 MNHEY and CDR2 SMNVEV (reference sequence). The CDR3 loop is CASSLKQGGIAGYTF. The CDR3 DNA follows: TGTGCCAGCAGTTTAAAACAGGGGGGGATAGCTGGCTACACCTTC.

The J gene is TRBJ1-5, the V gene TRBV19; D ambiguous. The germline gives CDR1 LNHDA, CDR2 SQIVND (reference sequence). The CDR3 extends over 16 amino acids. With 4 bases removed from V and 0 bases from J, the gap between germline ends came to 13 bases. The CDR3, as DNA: TGTGCCAGTAGTACCCCCGGAGGCCTTAGCAATCAGCCCCAGCATTTT. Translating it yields CASSTPGGLSNQPQHF.

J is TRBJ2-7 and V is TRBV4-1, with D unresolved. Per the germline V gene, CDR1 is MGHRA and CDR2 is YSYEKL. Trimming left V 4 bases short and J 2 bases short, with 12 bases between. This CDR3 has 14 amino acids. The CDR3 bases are TGCGCCAGCAGCCCTATAGACCGTACCTACGAGCAGTACTTC. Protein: CASSPIDRTYEQYF.

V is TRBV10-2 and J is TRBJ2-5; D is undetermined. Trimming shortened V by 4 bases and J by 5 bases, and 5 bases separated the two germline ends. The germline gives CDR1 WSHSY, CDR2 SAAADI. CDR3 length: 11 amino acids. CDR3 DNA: TGCGCCAGCAGTGGTCCCGAGACCCAGTACTTC. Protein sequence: CASSGPETQYF.

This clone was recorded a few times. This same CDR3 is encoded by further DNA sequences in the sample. CDR3 sequence: CASSERLAGDLAKNIQYF. Here the CDR3 DNA reads TGCGCCAGCAGTGAGCGGCTAGCGGGGGATCTAGCCAAAAACATTCAGTACTTC. The chain links TRBV10-2 to TRBJ2-4, with 10 bases fitting TRBD2. The CDR3 sequence is 18 residues long. J was trimmed by 0 bases and V by 2 bases; bases with no gene match: 7. Germline V gives CDR1 WSHSY, CDR2 SAAADI.

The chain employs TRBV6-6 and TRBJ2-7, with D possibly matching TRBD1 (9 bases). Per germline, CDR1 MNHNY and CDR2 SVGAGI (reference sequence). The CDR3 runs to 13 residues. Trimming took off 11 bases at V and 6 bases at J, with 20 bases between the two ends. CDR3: CAAGGGQGFEQYF. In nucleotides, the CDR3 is TGTGCCGCCGGGGGGGGACAGGGCTTCGAGCAGTACTTC.